Shown below are 26 T cell receptor beta chains from a single sample sequenced in a study of blood T cell repertoires in COVID-19. Data came from immunoSEQ multiplex PCR; TCRdb stores just in-frame clones and leaves some out. There are approximately 400,000 clones in the sample; 80% to 85% occur only once, and 5% to 6% lies in the top ten. Input material: PBMCs or T cells enriched from blood (not recorded which). The receptors stem from a woman aged 45-59 years who had recovered from COVID-19.

This chain uses TRBV19 with TRBJ2-1, with 10 bases lining up with TRBD2. Unmatched junction bases numbered 2, after V lost 4 bases and J lost 5 bases. CDR1 and CDR2 from the germline V gene are LNHDA and SQIVND (reference sequence). CDR3 length: 14 residues. The CDR3, as DNA: TGTGCCAGTAGTAAAACTAGCGGGGACAATGAGCAGTTCTTC. Translation: CASSKTSGDNEQFF.

The gene calls are TRBV3-1 (or the pseudogene TRBV3-2) and TRBJ2-7; 12 bases map to TRBD2. From germline, CDR1 is LGHDT and CDR2 YNNKEL (reference sequence). Unmatched junction bases numbered 3, after V lost 4 bases and J lost 2 bases. The CDR3 sequence is 15 residues long. The CDR3 region has the DNA TGTGCCAGCAGCCTCGGACTAGCGGGGACCTACGAGCAGTACTTC. This codes for CASSLGLAGTYEQYF.

This chain links TRBV24-1 with TRBJ1-2; a weak D match, TRBD1 (6 bases). The ends were cut back, 11 bases at V and 0 bases at J, with 18 bases in the middle. The CDR3 consists of 15 residues. Germline CDR1 and CDR2: KGHDR and SFDVKD. CDR3 sequence (DNA): TGTGCCATCTTACCCGGACAGCGACCTAACTATGGCTACACCTTC. Its protein is CAILPGQRPNYGYTF.

This chain links TRBV9 with TRBJ1-4, with TRBD1 as a possible D gene (6 bases). This CDR3 has 16 amino acids. Germline assignment: CDR1 SGDLS and CDR2 YYNGEE. Trimming pared 4 bases from V and 4 bases from J, leaving 17 bases between. The CDR3 here is CASSLGVNRDNEKLFF. CDR3 nucleotide sequence: TGTGCCAGCAGCCTCGGGGTGAACAGGGATAATGAAAAACTGTTTTTT. Using reference TRBV9 and TRBJ1-4 for the parts outside the CDR3, the full variable domain is DSGVTQTPKHLITATGQRVTLRCSPRSGDLSVYWYQQSLDQGLQFLIQYYNGEERAKGNILERFSAQQFPDLHSELNLSSLELGDSALYFCASSLGVNRDNEKLFFGSGTQLSVL.

This clone was recorded a few times. The chain employs TRBV10-3 and TRBJ2-3, with TRBD1 matching over 8 bases. The V segment lost 8 bases and the J segment 0 bases; nucleotides outside the gene matches: 7. The CDR3 is made up of 15 amino acids. Germline V gene data show CDR1 as ENHRY and CDR2 as SYGVKD. CDR3 nucleotide sequence: TGTGCCATCGCCGGGACAGGCACTAGCACAGATACGCAGTATTTT. Translation gives CAIAGTGTSTDTQYF.

The CDR3 spells CASSVRQGNYNEQFF. In nucleotides, the CDR3 is TGTGCCAGCAGCGTCCGGCAGGGGAACTACAATGAGCAGTTCTTC. V gene TRBV9 combines with J gene TRBJ2-1; D perhaps matches TRBD1 (6 bases). The CDR3 is made up of 15 amino acids. Trimming took 2 bases from V and 3 from J, leaving 12 bases between them. The germline V gene encodes CDR1 SGDLS and CDR2 YYNGEE.

The CDR3 region is CASSAQTGTNTEAFF. Here the CDR3 DNA reads TGTGCCAGCAGCGCCCAGACAGGGACGAACACTGAAGCTTTCTTT. The chain couples TRBV7-2 to TRBJ1-1; 7 positions agree with TRBD1. V lost 5 bases and J lost 1; bases outside the gene matches: 7. There are 15 residues in the CDR3. Germline V lookup: CDR1 SGHTA, CDR2 FQGNSA.

This chain uses TRBV9 with TRBJ2-3, with 9 nucleotides matching TRBD1. After removal of 3 bases from V and 3 bases from J, the junction contained 5 bases not matched to a gene. The CDR3 is made up of 15 amino acids. Germline V gene lookup returns CDR1 SGDLS and CDR2 YYNGEE. CDR3 region: CASSAGTGSTDTQYF. Here the CDR3 DNA reads TGTGCCAGCAGCGCCGGGACAGGGAGTACAGATACGCAGTATTTT.

In this sample, this clone turned up a few times. The rearrangement links TRBV7-3 to TRBJ1-2; 8 positions agree with TRBD1. Germline CDR1 and CDR2: SGHTA and FQGTGA. This CDR3 is 13 amino acids long. V gave up 2 bases and J gave up 8 bases; unmatched junction bases: 4. In nucleotides, the CDR3 is TGTGCCAGCAGCTTAGGACAGGGATGGGGCTACACCTTC. Its protein product is CASSLGQGWGYTF. Drawing the rest from reference TRBV7-3 and TRBJ1-2, the complete variable domain is GAGVSQTPSNKVTEKGKYVELRCDPISGHTALYWYRQSLGQGPEFLIYFQGTGAADDSGLPNDRFFAVRPEGSVSTLKIQRTERGDSAVYLCASSLGQGWGYTFGSGTRLTVV.

The chain uses TRBV4-1 and TRBJ1-5; TRBD1 agrees at 8 bases. The CDR3 has 19 amino acids. In germline, CDR1 is MGHRA, CDR2 YSYEKL. V shed 0 bases and J 2 bases; nucleotides not matched to a gene: 12. CDR3 protein: CASSQDQQGSTGGNQPQHF. The CDR3 DNA reads as TGCGCCAGCAGCCAAGATCAACAAGGTTCGACAGGGGGCAATCAGCCCCAGCATTTT.

The CDR3 nucleotides read TGTGCCAGCAGTGAACTGGCGGGCACACTGTTTTTT. Translated: CASSELAGTLFF. The V gene is TRBV2, the J gene TRBJ2-2; D is possibly TRBD2 (5 bases). The germline V and J ends were trimmed by 2 bases and 14 bases, with 12 bases remaining between them. Germline values: CDR1 SNHLY, CDR2 FYNNEI. The CDR3 is made up of 12 amino acids.

This chain uses TRBV18 with TRBJ1-1; maybe TRBD1 (6 bases). The germline gives CDR1 KGHSH, CDR2 LQKENI. This CDR3 is 14 amino acids long. Trimming left V 4 bases short and J 5 bases short, with 14 bases between. DNA for the CDR3: TGTGCCAGCTCACTCAGACAGGAGTGGACTGAAGCTTTCTTT. As protein: CASSLRQEWTEAFF.

The chain links TRBV18 to TRBJ2-6, with a weak D call TRBD1 (5 bases). Looked up from germline, CDR1 is KGHSH and CDR2 is LQKENI. The V end was cut by 1 base, the J end by 2 bases, with 12 bases between. The CDR3 spans 17 residues. The CDR3: CASSPQPGNPGANVLTF. CDR3 coding DNA: TGTGCCAGCTCACCACAGCCAGGGAACCCTGGGGCCAACGTCCTGACTTTC.

CDR3 protein: CASSMGTGNQPQHF. DNA of the CDR3: TGTGCCAGTAGTATGGGGACAGGGAATCAGCCCCAGCATTTT. This chain uses TRBV19 with TRBJ1-5; 9 nucleotides align to TRBD1. This CDR3 contains 14 residues. The germline CDR1 and CDR2 sequences are LNHDA and SQIVND (reference sequence). The V gene end was trimmed by 3 bases and the J gene end by 4 bases; junction bases not matched to a gene: 1.

This clone was observed many times. The V gene is TRBV20-1, the J gene TRBJ1-2; D uncertain. The V gene's germline CDR1 is DFQATT and CDR2 SNEGSKA (reference sequence). Trimming removed 3 bases at V and 7 bases at J, with 9 bases between. The CDR3 runs 11 residues. CDR3 coding DNA: TGCAGTGCTAGTGGTGTTAGTGGCTACACCTTC. This translates into CSASGVSGYTF.

The rearrangement links TRBV30 to TRBJ2-3; the D gene is possibly TRBD2 (5 bases). Per the germline V gene, CDR1 is GTSNPN and CDR2 is SVGIG (reference sequence). This CDR3 contains 14 residues. Deletions cut 2 bases from V and 2 bases from J, with 11 bases between. CDR3: CAWSYSDSTDTQYF. The CDR3 DNA is TGTGCCTGGAGTTATAGCGACTCCACAGATACGCAGTATTTT.

The chain combines TRBV30 with TRBJ1-1, with D possibly being TRBD1 (5 bases). Germline CDR1 is GTSNPN and CDR2 is SVGIG (reference sequence). CDR3 length: 12 residues. V lost 1 base and J lost 4, with 7 bases in between. In DNA, the CDR3 is TGTGCCTGGAGTGCCAGGGCCACTGAAGCTTTCTTT. The encoded protein is CAWSARATEAFF.

V usage is TRBV19 and J usage is TRBJ1-5; 7 nucleotides align to TRBD1. Trimming at V came to 3 bases and at J to 7 bases, leaving 9 bases not matched to a gene. From germline, CDR1 is LNHDA and CDR2 SQIVND (reference sequence). This CDR3 contains 15 residues. CDR3 residues: CASSMEGGGGQPQHF. In nucleotides, the CDR3 is TGTGCCAGTAGTATGGAAGGAGGGGGCGGGCAGCCCCAGCATTTT. Based on the CDR3 plus reference TRBV19 and TRBJ1-5, the full variable domain is DGGITQSPKYLFRKEGQNVTLSCEQNLNHDAMYWYRQDPGQGLRLIYYSQIVNDFQKGDIAEGYSVSREKKESFPLTVTSAQKNPTAFYLCASSMEGGGGQPQHFGDGTRLSIL.

The gene calls are TRBV7-2 and TRBJ1-2; no firm D call. Between the trimmed V and J ends, which lost 1 base and 3 bases, there was a span of 12 bases. This CDR3 contains 15 residues. Germline V gene sequence: CDR1 SGHTA, CDR2 FQGNSA. CDR3 residues: CASSLELAGYYGYTF. The CDR3, as DNA: TGTGCCAGCAGCTTAGAATTGGCGGGTTACTATGGCTACACCTTC.

V is TRBV30 and J is TRBJ2-7; D may be TRBD2 (5 bases). The V gene lost 0 bases and the J gene lost 6 bases, with 18 bases spanning the gap. The CDR3 is made up of 15 amino acids. Germline V gene sequence: CDR1 GTSNPN, CDR2 SVGIG (reference sequence). For the CDR3, the DNA is TGTGCCTGGAGTGTACAGTGGAACAGCGGCGGCGAGCAGTACTTC. It encodes CAWSVQWNSGGEQYF.

The J gene is TRBJ2-2, the V gene TRBV7-9; TRBD1 aligns across 10 bases. The germline CDR1 and CDR2 sequences are SEHNR and FQNEAQ (reference sequence). The CDR3 spans 18 residues. The ends lost 2 bases at V and 4 bases at J; junction bases unmatched: 10. The CDR3 is CASSLLFGQGESTGELFF. The DNA for the CDR3 is TGTGCCAGCAGCTTATTATTCGGACAGGGGGAATCCACCGGGGAGCTGTTTTTT.

The rearrangement joins TRBV30 to TRBJ2-5; 7 positions agree with TRBD1. The CDR3 is made up of 13 amino acids. V lost 5 bases to trimming and J lost 1 base; unmatched junction nucleotides: 4. CDR1 and CDR2 from the germline V gene are GTSNPN and SVGIG (reference sequence). DNA of the CDR3: TGTGCCTGGGGTACAGGGGCCCAAGAGACCCAGTACTTC. Translated, it gives CAWGTGAQETQYF.

The chain is built from TRBV5-1 and TRBJ2-7, with 9 bases matching TRBD1. Germline CDR1 is SGHRS and CDR2 is YFSETQ. This CDR3 is 15 amino acids long. V was pared by 4 bases and J by 2 bases, with 7 bases of the junction left unmatched. This CDR3 is CASSQRTGEAYEQYF. DNA for the CDR3: TGCGCCAGCAGCCAGAGGACAGGGGAAGCCTACGAGCAGTACTTC.

The chain recombines TRBV4-2 with TRBJ2-1; TRBD2 aligns across 8 bases. This CDR3 region has 16 residues. The germline gives CDR1 LGHNA, CDR2 YNFKEQ. The J segment lost 2 bases and the V segment lost 0 bases, leaving 3 bases of the junction unmatched. The CDR3 here is CASSQDVGGAYNEQFF. CDR3 coding DNA: TGTGCCAGCAGCCAAGATGTCGGGGGGGCCTACAATGAGCAGTTCTTC.

The chain combines TRBV6-5 with TRBJ2-7; 11 positions agree with TRBD2. Trimming cost V 4 bases and J 4 bases; bases outside gene matches: 9. Germline CDR1 and CDR2: MNHEY and SVGAGI. The CDR3 covers 16 residues. DNA of the CDR3: TGTGCCAGCAGTTCTAAGACTAGCGGGGCGTCATACGAGCAGTACTTC. This gives the protein CASSSKTSGASYEQYF.

The chain combines TRBV3-1 (or the pseudogene TRBV3-2) with TRBJ1-6; D is unclear. CDR3 size: 14 residues. CDR1 is LGHDT, CDR2 YNNKEL, per germline (reference sequence). The ends were cut back, 0 bases at V and 9 bases at J, with 9 bases in the middle. In DNA form, the CDR3 reads TGTGCCAGCAGCCAAGAATCGAGGGCTTCACCCCTCCACTTT. Its protein product is CASSQESRASPLHF.